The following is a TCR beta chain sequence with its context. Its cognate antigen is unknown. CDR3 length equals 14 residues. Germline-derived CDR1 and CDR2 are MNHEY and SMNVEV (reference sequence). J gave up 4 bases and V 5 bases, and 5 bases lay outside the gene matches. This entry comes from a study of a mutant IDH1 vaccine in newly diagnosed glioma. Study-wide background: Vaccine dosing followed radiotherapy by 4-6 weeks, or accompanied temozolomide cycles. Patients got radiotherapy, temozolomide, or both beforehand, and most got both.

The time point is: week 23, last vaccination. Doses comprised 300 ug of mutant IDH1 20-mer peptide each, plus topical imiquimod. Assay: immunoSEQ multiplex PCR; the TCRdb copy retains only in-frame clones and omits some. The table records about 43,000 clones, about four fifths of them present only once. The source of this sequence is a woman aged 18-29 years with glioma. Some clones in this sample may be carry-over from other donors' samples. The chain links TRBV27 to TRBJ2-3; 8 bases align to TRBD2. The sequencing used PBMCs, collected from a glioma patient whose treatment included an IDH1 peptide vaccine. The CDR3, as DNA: TGTGCCAGCAGTCCCCGGGGGGGTGCAGATACGCAGTATTTT. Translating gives CASSPRGGADTQYF.